Listed below are T cell receptor beta chains from one sample, sequenced in a study of T cells after posttransplantation cyclophosphamide. Generated by immunoSEQ multiplex PCR, the TCRdb table keeps only in-frame clones and is missing some. This sample has about 32,000 clones; approximately 90% occur once, and the top ten carry approximately 15%. The sample comprised PBMCs. These TCRs come from a woman in her thirties or forties with a blood cancer, CMV-positive, and with a related stem cell donor. CDR3s include the opening cysteine and the closing phenylalanine or tryptophan. Fields, in order: D gene, clone size, V gene, J gene, CDR3 DNA, CDR3 protein. A D gene is named only where the DNA matches it firmly. Part of the rows lack a size; the others show once, few, many or a class for expanded clones.

>TRBD2|-|TRBV4-3|TRBJ2-3
TGCGCCAGCAGCCAAGATCTTAGCGGGGGGGCAGGGCCAGATACGCAGTATTTT
CASSQDLSGGAGPDTQYF
>-|-|TRBV21-1|TRBJ1-1
TGTGCCAGCATGCTACGAACAGGGATCCAGACTGAAGCTTTCTTT
CASMLRTGIQTEAFF
>-|-|TRBV14|TRBJ1-4
TGTGCCAGCAGCCAAGTGGGAGCAGGTGAAAATGAAAAACTGTTTTTT
CASSQVGAGENEKLFF
>-|once|TRBV28|TRBJ2-2
TGTGCCAGCAGCCCCAACTCCCCGGGGGACACCGGGGAGCTGTTTTTT
CASSPNSPGDTGELFF
>-|-|TRBV6-1|TRBJ1-2
TGTGCCAGCAGTGAAGCGGGCAGATTTAGTGGCTACACCTTC
CASSEAGRFSGYTF
>-|-|TRBV2|TRBJ1-5
TGTGCCAGCAGCGACCCGACGGGGGGCGTCTCGCAGCCCCAGCATTTT
CASSDPTGGVSQPQHF
>TRBD1|-|TRBV6-4|TRBJ1-1
TGTGCCAGCAGCGCCGACAGGGGGGACACTGAAGCTTTCTTT
CASSADRGDTEAFF
>TRBD1|-|TRBV11-2|TRBJ1-1
TGTGCCAGCATCCGTAGCGACAGGGGTGGAACTGAAGCTTTCTTT
CASIRSDRGGTEAFF
>-|-|TRBV7-9|TRBJ1-1
TGTGCCAGCAGCTTAGCAGGAGCCGGGAACACTGAAGCTTTCTTT
CASSLAGAGNTEAFF
>-|-|TRBV20-1|TRBJ2-1
TGCAGTGCTGGGAGTAGGTATGAGCAGTTCTTC
CSAGSRYEQFF
>-|once|TRBV19|TRBJ1-1
TGTGCCAGTAGTATGGCCCCCCTGGTTGAAGCTTTCTTT
CASSMAPLVEAFF
>TRBD2|few|TRBV19|TRBJ2-5
TGTGCCAGTAGTCCCTCTAGCGGGGGTGGAATTCAAGAGACCCAGTACTTC
CASSPSSGGGIQETQYF
>TRBD2|-|TRBV27|TRBJ2-7
TGTGCCAGCAGTTCGCCTAGCGGCTACGAGCAGTACTTC
CASSSPSGYEQYF
>-|-|TRBV5-1|TRBJ2-1
TGCGCCAGCAGGACACAGAGCAACTCCTACAATGAGCAGTTCTTC
CASRTQSNSYNEQFF
>TRBD1|-|TRBV19|TRBJ2-7
TGTGCCAGTAGTATTGGACAGGCGAGCTCCTACGAGCAGTACTTC
CASSIGQASSYEQYF
>-|-|TRBV10-3|TRBJ2-5
TGTGCCATCAGTGACTCCTTAGGCGGGGAAGAGACCCAGTACTTC
CAISDSLGGEETQYF
>-|-|TRBV28|TRBJ1-1
TGTGCCAGCCGCTTACAGGGCTCTCCTGAAGCTTTCTTT
CASRLQGSPEAFF
>-|-|TRBV11-1|TRBJ2-7
TGTGCCAGCAGCTCTCAGAACTACGAGCAGTACTTC
CASSSQNYEQYF
>TRBD2|-|TRBV7-9|TRBJ2-5
TGTGCCAGCAGCCCGGGACTAGCGGGGGGCCAAGAGACCCAGTACTTC
CASSPGLAGGQETQYF
>-|-|TRBV2|TRBJ2-3
TGTGCCAGCAGTGAATGGGCGCTTAGGGGTAACACAGATACGCAGTATTTT
CASSEWALRGNTDTQYF
>-|-|TRBV9|TRBJ1-2
TGTGCCAGCAGCGCGCAACAGGGTAGCTATGGCTACACCTTC
CASSAQQGSYGYTF
>-|-|TRBV6-4|TRBJ2-3
TGTGCCAGCAGTGGAGGGGGGGCGACCACAGATACGCAGTATTTT
CASSGGGATTDTQYF